This record concerns one T cell receptor beta chain sequence. V was clipped by 4 bases and J by 8 bases, with 15 bases between them. CDR1 is SGHRS, CDR2 YFSETQ, per germline. The CDR3 loop spans 13 amino acids. The sample belongs to a study of radiotherapy plus CTLA-4 blockade in lung cancer. Focal radiation with ipilimumab CTLA-4 blockade was given to patients with chemo-refractory metastatic non-small-cell lung cancer. The method was immunoSEQ multiplex PCR; TCRdb's version includes in-frame clones alone and lacks a portion of them. This sample carries about 51,000 clones, about three quarters of them seen once, and the ten largest clones take around 2.5%.

This material consisted of peripheral blood, taken from a patient treated with radiotherapy plus ipilimumab. The receptor comes from a human donor with non-small cell lung cancer whose response to radiotherapy plus ipilimumab could not be evaluated. The rearrangement links TRBV5-1 to TRBJ1-2; D possibly corresponds to TRBD1 (5 bases). The DNA for the CDR3 is TGCGCCAGCAGCCCGGAGGGGAATCAGGGCTACACCTTC. The encoded protein is CASSPEGNQGYTF.